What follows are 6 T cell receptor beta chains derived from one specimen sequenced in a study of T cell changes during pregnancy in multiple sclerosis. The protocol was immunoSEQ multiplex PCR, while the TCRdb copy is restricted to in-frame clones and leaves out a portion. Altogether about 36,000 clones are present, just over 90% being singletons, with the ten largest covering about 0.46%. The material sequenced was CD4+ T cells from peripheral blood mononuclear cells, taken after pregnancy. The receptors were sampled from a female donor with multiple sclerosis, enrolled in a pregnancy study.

CDR3 nucleotide sequence: TGTGCCAGCAGTGCGGGACAAGAGACCCAGTACTTC. Encoded protein: CASSAGQETQYF. The chain links TRBV25-1 to TRBJ2-5; a possible D gene is TRBD2 (5 bases). Germline loops: CDR1 MGHDK, CDR2 SYGVNS. Deletions cut 4 bases from V and 2 bases from J, with 5 bases between. There are 12 residues in the CDR3.

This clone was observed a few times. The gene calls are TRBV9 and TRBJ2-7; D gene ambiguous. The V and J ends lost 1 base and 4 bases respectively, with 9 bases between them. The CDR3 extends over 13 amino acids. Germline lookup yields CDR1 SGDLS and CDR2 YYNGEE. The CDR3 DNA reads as TGTGCCAGCAGCGTAATGTCAGGATACGAGCAGTACTTC. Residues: CASSVMSGYEQYF.

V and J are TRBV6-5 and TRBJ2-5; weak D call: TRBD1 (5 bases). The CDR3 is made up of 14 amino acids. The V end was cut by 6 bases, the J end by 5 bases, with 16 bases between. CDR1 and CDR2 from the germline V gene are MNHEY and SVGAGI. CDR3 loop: CASSLLRQPETQYF. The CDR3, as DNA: TGTGCCAGCAGCCTCCTACGACAGCCCGAGACCCAGTACTTC.

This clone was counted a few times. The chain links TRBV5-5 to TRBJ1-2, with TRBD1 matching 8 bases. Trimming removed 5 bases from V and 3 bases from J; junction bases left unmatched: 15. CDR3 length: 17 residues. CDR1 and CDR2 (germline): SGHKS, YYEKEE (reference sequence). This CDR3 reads CASSYQGQGGGYYGYTF. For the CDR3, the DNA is TGTGCCAGCAGTTACCAAGGACAGGGAGGCGGGTACTATGGCTACACCTTC.

The CDR3 DNA reads TGTGCCAGCAGCGTGGGACAGGGGGATGAGCAGTTCTTC. Translation: CASSVGQGDEQFF. The chain carries TRBV9 and TRBJ2-1, with TRBD1 identical over 11 bases. The ends lost 2 bases at V and 8 bases at J; junction bases unmatched: 0. The V gene's germline CDR1 is SGDLS and CDR2 YYNGEE. The CDR3 runs to 13 residues.

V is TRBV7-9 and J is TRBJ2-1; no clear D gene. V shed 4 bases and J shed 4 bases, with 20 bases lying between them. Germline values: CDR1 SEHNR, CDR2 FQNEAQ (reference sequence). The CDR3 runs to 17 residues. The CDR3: CASSSLSQTSGYNEQFF. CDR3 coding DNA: TGTGCCAGCAGCTCCCTCTCACAGACATCCGGATACAATGAGCAGTTCTTC.